This entry features one T cell receptor beta chain sequence. While unrecorded immune exposures were likely, the donors were nominally healthy when sampled. Germline lookup yields CDR1 MGHRA and CDR2 YSYEKL. V shed 4 bases, J shed 8 bases, and the junction held 7 bases outside the gene matches. CDR3 length: 15 amino acids. The data originate from a study of cytomegalovirus exposure and HLA in healthy donors. Study-level information: Some 180 million T cells yielded 90 million to 130 million unique TCR beta sequences in earlier analysis.

Both 60 Vbeta primers and 13 Jbeta primers went into the PCR. The method was immunoSEQ multiplex PCR; TCRdb's version includes in-frame clones alone and lacks a portion of them. The repertoire holds about 120,000 clones, with around 74% as singletons. What was sequenced was PBMCs. V is TRBV4-1 and J is TRBJ2-1; 11 bases map to TRBD2. This TCR was recovered from a woman aged 18-29 years in good health and CMV-seronegative. The chain's CDR3 is CASSLGTSGGYEQFF. CDR3 coding DNA: TGCGCCAGCAGCCTTGGGACTAGCGGTGGTTATGAGCAGTTCTTC.